This TCR beta chain came from a study of T cells in Graves' hyperthyroidism and ophthalmopathy. J gave up 2 bases and V 3 bases, and 12 bases lay outside the gene matches. The CDR3 has 17 amino acids. Germline CDR1 SGDLS, CDR2 YYNGEE. Whole-study findings and limits: Blood also carried most thyroid clonotypes expanded above 0.001.

This clonotype showed up many times. As yet, its antigen is unknown. Amplified regions were TCR beta CDR3 sequences from RNA transcripts. TCR CDR3 underwent first-round RT-PCR with the HTBI primer set. TCRdb reprocessed the multiplex PCR reads with MiXCR, giving one entry per CDR3 protein. The repertoire holds approximately 500,000 distinct CDR3 sequences, with 46% as singletons. The source material was peripheral blood or thyroid tissue (not recorded which). V and J are TRBV9 and TRBJ2-5; TRBD1 matches 8 bases. The clonotype was recovered from a woman aged 18-35 years with Graves' hyperthyroidism. CDR3 in amino acids: CASSDSSTGGLQETQYF. The CDR3 DNA reads as TGTGCCAGCAGCGATTCAAGTACAGGGGGTCTTCAAGAGACCCAGTACTTC.